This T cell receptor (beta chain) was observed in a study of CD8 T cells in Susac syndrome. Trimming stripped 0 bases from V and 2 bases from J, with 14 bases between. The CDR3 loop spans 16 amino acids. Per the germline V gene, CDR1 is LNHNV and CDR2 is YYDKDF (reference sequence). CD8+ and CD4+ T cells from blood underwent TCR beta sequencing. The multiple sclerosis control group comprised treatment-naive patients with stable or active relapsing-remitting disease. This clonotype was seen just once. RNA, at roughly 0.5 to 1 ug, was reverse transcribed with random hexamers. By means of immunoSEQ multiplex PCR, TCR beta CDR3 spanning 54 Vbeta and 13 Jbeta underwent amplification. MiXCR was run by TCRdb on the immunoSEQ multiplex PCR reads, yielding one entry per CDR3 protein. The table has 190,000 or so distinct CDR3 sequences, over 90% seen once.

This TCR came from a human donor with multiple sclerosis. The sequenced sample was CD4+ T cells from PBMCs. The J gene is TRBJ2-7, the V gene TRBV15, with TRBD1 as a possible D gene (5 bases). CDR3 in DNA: TGTGCCACCAGCAGAGATGGGGCGACGGTCGCCTACGAGCAGTACTTC. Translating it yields CATSRDGATVAYEQYF.